This entry features one T cell receptor (beta chain) sequence. Its matching antigen is unknown. This entry comes from a study of monozygotic twins with inflammatory bowel disease. Broader study findings: People with IBD had fewer clonotypes in common with others than healthy twins did, especially with disease activity. Repertoire similarity did not differ between concordant and discordant twins, possibly owing to limited power.

Reprocessing the 5' RACE reads, TCRdb reports a single entry for every CDR3 protein and omits DNA. This sample contains 300,000 to 400,000 distinct CDR3 sequences. This CDR3 is 17 amino acids long. CDR1 SGHTA and CDR2 FQGTGA come from the germline V gene. Staff drew a roughly 2.5 ml blood sample from each donor. The authors isolated total RNA from whole blood without sorting T cells. The V call is TRBV7-3, the J call TRBJ2-6; TCRdb selects TRBD1, and the lack of DNA leaves this call unchecked. Material: blood. This TCR derives from a human donor with ulcerative colitis or Crohn's disease, or a healthy co-twin of an affected twin (not recorded which). This CDR3 is CASSLVGGPGGANVLTF.